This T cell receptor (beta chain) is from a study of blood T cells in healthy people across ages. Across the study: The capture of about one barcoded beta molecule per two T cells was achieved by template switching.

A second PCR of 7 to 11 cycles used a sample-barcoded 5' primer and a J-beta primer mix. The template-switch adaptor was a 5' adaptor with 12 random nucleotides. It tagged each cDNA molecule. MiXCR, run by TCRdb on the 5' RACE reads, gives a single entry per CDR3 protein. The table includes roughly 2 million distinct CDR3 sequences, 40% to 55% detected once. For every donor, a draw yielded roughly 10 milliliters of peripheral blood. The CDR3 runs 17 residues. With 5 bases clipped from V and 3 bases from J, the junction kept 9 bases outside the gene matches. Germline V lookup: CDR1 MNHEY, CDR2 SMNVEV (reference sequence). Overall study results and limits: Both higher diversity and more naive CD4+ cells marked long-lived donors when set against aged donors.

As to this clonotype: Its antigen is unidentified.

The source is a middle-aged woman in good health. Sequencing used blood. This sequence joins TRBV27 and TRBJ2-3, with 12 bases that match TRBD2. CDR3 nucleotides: TGTGCCAGCAGTCATACCGGACTAGCGGGACCAACAGATACGCAGTATTTT. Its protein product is CASSHTGLAGPTDTQYF.